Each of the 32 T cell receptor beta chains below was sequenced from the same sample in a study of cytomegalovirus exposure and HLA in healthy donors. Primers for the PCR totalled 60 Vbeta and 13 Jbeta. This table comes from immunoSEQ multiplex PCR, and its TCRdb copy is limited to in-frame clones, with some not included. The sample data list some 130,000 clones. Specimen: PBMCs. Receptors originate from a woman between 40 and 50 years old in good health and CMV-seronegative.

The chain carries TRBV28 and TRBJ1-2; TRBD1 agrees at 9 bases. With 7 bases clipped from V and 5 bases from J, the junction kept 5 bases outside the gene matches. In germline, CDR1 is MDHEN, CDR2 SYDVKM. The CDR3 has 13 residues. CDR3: CASTTGGRYGYTF. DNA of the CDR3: TGTGCCAGCACTACAGGGGGCAGATATGGCTACACCTTC.

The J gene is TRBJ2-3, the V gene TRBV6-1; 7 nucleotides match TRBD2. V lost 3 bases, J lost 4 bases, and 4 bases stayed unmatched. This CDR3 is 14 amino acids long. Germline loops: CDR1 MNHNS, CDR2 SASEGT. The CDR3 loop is CASSERGRSDTQYF. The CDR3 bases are TGTGCCAGCAGTGAGCGGGGGAGGTCAGATACGCAGTATTTT.

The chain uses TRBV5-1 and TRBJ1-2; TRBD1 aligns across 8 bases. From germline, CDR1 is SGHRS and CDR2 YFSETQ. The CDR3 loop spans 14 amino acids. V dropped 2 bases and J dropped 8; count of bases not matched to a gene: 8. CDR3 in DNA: TGCGCCAGCAGCTTAATAGGGACAGGCGGAGGCTACACCTTC. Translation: CASSLIGTGGGYTF.

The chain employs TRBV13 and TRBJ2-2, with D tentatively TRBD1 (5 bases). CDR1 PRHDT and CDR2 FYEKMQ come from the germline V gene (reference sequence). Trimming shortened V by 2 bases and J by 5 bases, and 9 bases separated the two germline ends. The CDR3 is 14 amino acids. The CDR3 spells CASSLFRETGELFF. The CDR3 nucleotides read TGTGCCAGCAGCTTATTCAGGGAAACCGGGGAGCTGTTTTTT.

The CDR3 sequence is CASRKDRDSNQPQHF. The CDR3 nucleotides are TGTGCCAGCAGAAAAGACAGAGATAGCAATCAGCCCCAGCATTTT. This chain connects TRBV6-5 to TRBJ1-5; perhaps TRBD1 as D (5 bases). Deletions cut 6 bases from V and 0 bases from J, with 12 bases between. The CDR3 extends over 15 amino acids. Germline V gene lookup returns CDR1 MNHEY and CDR2 SVGAGI.

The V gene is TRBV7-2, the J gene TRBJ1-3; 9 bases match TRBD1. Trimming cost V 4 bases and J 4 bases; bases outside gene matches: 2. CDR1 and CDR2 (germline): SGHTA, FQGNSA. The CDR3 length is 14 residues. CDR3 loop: CASSYGTGGNTIYF. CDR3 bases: TGTGCCAGCAGCTACGGGACAGGGGGAAACACCATATATTTT.

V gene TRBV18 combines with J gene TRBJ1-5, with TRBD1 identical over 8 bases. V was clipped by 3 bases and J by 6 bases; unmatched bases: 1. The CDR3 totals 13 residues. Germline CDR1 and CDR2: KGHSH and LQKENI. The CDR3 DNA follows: TGTGCCAGCTCACCGGACAGGGCTCAGCCCCAGCATTTT. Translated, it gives CASSPDRAQPQHF.

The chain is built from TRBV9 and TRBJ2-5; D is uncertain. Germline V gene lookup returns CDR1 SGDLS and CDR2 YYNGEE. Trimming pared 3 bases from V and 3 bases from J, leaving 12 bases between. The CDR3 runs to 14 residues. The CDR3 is CASSATAREETQYF. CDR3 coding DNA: TGTGCCAGCAGCGCCACTGCTAGAGAAGAGACCCAGTACTTC.

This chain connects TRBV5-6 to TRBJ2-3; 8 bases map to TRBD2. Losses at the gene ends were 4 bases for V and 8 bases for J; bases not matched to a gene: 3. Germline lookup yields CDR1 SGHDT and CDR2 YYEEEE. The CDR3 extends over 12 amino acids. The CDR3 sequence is CASSPGGATQYF. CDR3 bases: TGTGCCAGCAGCCCCGGGGGGGCTACGCAGTATTTT. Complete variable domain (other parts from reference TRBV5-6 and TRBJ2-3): DAGVTQSPTHLIKTRGQQVTLRCSPKSGHDTVSWYQQALGQGPQFIFQYYEEEERQRGNFPDRFSGHQFPNYSSELNVNALLLGDSALYLCASSPGGATQYFGPGTRLTVL.

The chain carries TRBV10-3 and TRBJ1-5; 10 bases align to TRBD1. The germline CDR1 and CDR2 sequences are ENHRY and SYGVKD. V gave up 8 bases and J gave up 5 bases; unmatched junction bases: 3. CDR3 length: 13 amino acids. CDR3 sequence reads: CAIGGTGDQPQHF. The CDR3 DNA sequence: TGTGCCATCGGCGGGACAGGGGATCAGCCCCAGCATTTT.

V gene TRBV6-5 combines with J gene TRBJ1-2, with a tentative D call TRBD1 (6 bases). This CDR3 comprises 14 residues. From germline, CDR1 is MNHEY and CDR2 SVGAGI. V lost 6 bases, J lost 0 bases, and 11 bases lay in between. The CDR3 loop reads CASRRTDTNYGYTF. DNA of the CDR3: TGTGCCAGCAGACGGACAGATACTAACTATGGCTACACCTTC.

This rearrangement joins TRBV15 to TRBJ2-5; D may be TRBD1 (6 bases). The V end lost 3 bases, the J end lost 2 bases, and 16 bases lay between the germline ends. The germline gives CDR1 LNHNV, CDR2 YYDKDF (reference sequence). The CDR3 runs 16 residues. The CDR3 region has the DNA TGTGCCACCAGCAGGTACCGGACAGTGATACAAGAGACCCAGTACTTC. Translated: CATSRYRTVIQETQYF.

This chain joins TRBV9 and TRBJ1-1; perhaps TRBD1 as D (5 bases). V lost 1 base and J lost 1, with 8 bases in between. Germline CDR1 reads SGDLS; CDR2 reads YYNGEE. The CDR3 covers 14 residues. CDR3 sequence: CASSVPGQNTEAFF. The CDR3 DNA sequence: TGTGCCAGCAGCGTACCCGGACAGAACACTGAAGCTTTCTTT.

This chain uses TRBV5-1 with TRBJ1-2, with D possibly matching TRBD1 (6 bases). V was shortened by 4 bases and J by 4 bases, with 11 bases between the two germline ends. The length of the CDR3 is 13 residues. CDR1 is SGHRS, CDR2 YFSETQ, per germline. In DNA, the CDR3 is TGCGCCAGCAGCCAGACAGGAAGCTATGGCTACACCTTC. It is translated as CASSQTGSYGYTF.

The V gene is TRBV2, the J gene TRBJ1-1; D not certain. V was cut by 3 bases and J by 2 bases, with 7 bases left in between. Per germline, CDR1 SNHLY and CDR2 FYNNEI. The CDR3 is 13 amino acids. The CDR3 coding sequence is TGTGCCAGCAGTGATCAGGATAACACTGAAGCTTTCTTT. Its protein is CASSDQDNTEAFF. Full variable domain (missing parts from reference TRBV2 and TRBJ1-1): EPEVTQTPSHQVTQMGQEVILRCVPISNHLYFYWYRQILGQKVEFLVSFYNNEISEKSEIFDDQFSVERPDGSNFTLKIRSTKLEDSAMYFCASSDQDNTEAFFGQGTRLTVV.

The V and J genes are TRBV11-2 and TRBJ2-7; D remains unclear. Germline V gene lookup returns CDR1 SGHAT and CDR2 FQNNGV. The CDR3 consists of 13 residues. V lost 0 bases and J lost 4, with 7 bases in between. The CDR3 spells CASSLEKRYEQYF. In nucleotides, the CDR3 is TGTGCCAGCAGCTTAGAGAAGAGATACGAGCAGTACTTC.

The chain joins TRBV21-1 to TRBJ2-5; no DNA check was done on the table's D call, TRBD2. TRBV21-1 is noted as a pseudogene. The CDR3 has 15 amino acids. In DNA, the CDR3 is TGTGCCAGCAGCAAAGATGCGGGCACCAACCAGACCCAGTACTTC. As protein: CASSKDAGTNQTQYF.

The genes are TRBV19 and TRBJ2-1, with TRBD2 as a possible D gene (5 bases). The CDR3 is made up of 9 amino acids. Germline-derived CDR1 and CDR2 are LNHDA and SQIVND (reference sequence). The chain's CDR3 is CPGINEQFF. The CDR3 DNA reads TGTCCGGGAATCAATGAGCAGTTCTTC.

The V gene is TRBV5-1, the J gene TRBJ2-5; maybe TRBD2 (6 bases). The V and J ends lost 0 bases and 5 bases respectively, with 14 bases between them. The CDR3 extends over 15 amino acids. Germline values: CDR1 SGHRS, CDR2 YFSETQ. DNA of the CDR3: TGCGCCAGCAGCTTGGCGACAGCGGGTGTCGAGACCCAGTACTTC. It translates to CASSLATAGVETQYF.

The CDR3: CASRVSGVSFTDTQYF. The CDR3 DNA reads as TGTGCCAGCAGGGTTTCCGGGGTCAGTTTCACAGATACGCAGTATTTT. This chain uses TRBV2 with TRBJ2-3, with D perhaps TRBD2 (5 bases). In germline, CDR1 is SNHLY, CDR2 FYNNEI. The V and J ends lost 6 bases and 2 bases respectively, with 18 bases between them. The CDR3 contains 16 residues. The full variable domain, rest sourced from reference TRBV2 and TRBJ2-3, is EPEVTQTPSHQVTQMGQEVILRCVPISNHLYFYWYRQILGQKVEFLVSFYNNEISEKSEIFDDQFSVERPDGSNFTLKIRSTKLEDSAMYFCASRVSGVSFTDTQYFGPGTRLTVL.

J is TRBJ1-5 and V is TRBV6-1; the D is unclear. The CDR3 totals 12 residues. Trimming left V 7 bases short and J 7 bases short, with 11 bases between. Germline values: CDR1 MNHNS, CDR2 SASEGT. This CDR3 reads CASTPGLQPQHF. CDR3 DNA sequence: TGTGCCAGCACCCCGGGTCTACAGCCCCAGCATTTT.

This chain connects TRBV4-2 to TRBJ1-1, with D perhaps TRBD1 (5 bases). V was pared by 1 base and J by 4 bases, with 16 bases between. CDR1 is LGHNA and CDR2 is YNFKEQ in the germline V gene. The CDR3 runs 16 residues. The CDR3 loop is CASSQVPMAGITEAFF. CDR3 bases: TGTGCCAGCAGCCAAGTCCCCATGGCAGGGATCACTGAAGCTTTCTTT.

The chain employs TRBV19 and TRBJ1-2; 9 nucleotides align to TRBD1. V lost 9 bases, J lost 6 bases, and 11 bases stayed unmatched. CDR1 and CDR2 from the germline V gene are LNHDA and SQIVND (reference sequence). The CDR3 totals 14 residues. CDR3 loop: CASRDREAVNGYTF. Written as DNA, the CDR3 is TGTGCCAGCAGGGACAGGGAGGCAGTGAATGGCTACACCTTC.

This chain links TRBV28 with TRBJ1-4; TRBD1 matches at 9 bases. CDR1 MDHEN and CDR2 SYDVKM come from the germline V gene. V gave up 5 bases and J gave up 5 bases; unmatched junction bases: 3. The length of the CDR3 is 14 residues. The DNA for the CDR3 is TGTGCCAGCAGTATTGACAGGGGGAATGAAAAACTGTTTTTT. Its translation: CASSIDRGNEKLFF.

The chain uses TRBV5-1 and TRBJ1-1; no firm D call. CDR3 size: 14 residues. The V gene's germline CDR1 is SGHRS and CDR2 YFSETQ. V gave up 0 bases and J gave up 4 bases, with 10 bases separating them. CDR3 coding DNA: TGCGCCAGCAGCTTGGAGCCGGGTACCACTGAAGCTTTCTTT. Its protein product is CASSLEPGTTEAFF.

The CDR3 here is CSVGAVSQLNYGYTF. In DNA, the CDR3 is TGCAGCGTTGGCGCGGTTTCCCAACTTAACTATGGCTACACCTTC. This sequence joins TRBV29-1 and TRBJ1-2; no reliable D call. Germline CDR1 is SQVTM and CDR2 is ANQGSEA. This CDR3 is 15 amino acids long. V shed 4 bases and J shed 1 base, with 16 bases lying between them.

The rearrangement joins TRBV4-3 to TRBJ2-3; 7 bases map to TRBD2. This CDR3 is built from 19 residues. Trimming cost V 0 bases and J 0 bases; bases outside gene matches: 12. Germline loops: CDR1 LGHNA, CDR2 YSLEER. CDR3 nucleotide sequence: TGCGCCAGCAGCCAAGATCGGATGAGGGCTAGCGGTAGCACAGATACGCAGTATTTT. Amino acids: CASSQDRMRASGSTDTQYF.

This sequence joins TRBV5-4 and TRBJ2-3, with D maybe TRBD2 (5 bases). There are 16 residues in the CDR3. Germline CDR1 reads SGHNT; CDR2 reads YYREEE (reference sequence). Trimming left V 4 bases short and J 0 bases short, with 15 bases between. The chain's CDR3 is CASSRAAGASTDTQYF. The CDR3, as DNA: TGTGCCAGCAGCCGAGCGGCGGGCGCTAGCACAGATACGCAGTATTTT.

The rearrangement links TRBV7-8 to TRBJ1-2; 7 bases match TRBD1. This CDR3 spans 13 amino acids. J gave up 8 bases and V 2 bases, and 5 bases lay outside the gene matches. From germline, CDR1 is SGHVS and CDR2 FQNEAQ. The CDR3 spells CASSLTGVEGYTF. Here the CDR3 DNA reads TGTGCCAGCAGCTTAACAGGGGTAGAGGGCTACACCTTC.

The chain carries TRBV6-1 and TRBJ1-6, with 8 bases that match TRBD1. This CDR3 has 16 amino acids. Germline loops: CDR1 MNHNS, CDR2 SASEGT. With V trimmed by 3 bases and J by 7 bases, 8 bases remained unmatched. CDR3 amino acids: CASSDATGVGNSPLHF. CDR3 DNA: TGTGCCAGCAGTGATGCGACAGGGGTCGGAAATTCACCCCTCCACTTT.

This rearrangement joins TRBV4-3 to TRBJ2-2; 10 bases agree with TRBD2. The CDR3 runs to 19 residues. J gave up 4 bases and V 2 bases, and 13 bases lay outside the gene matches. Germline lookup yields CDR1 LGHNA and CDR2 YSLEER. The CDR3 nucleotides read TGCGCCAGCAGCCAAACGAGAAGCGGGGGGGCAGGGAGCACCGGGGAGCTGTTTTTT. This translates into CASSQTRSGGAGSTGELFF.

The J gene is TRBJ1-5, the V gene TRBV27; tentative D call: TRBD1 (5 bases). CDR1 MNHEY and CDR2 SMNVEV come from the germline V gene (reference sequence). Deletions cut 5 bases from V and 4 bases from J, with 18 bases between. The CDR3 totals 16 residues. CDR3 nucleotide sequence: TGTGCCAGCAGTCCATCCCTGGACGGACAAAATCAGCCCCAGCATTTT. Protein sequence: CASSPSLDGQNQPQHF.